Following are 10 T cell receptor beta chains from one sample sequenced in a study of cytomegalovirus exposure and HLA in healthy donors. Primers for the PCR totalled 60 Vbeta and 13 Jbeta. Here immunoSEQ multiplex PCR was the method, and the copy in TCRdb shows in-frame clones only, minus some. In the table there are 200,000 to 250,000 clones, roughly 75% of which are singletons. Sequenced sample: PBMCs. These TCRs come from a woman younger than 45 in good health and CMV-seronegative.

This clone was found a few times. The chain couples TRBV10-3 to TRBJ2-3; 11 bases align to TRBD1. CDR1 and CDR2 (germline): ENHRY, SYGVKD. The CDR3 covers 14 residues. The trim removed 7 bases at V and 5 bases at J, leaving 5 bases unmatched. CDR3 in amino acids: CAIKGQGAKDTQYF. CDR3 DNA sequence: TGTGCCATCAAAGGACAGGGGGCAAAAGATACGCAGTATTTT.

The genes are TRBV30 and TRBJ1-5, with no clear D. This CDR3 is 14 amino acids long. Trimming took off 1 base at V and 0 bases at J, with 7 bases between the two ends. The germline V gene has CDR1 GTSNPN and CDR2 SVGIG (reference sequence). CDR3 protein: CAWSDGDSNQPQHF. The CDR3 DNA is TGTGCCTGGAGTGACGGGGATAGCAATCAGCCCCAGCATTTT.

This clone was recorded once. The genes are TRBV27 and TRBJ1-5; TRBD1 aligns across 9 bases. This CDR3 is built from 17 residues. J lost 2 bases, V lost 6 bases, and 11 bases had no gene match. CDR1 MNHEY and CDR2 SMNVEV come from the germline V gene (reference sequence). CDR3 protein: CASRRTGEALGNQPQHF. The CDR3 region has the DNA TGTGCCAGCAGGAGGACAGGGGAGGCTTTGGGCAATCAGCCCCAGCATTTT.

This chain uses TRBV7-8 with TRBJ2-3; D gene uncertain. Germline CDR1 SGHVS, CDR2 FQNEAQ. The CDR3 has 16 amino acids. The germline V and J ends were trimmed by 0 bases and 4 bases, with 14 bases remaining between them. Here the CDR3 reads CASSLASGHAPDTQYF. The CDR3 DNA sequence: TGTGCCAGCAGCTTAGCCTCGGGTCACGCACCAGATACGCAGTATTTT.

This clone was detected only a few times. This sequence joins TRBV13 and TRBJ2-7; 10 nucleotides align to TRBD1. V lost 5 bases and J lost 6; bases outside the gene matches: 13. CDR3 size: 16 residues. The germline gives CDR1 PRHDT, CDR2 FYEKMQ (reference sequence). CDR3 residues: CASSPMGQGMSGEQYF. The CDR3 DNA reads TGTGCCAGCAGCCCGATGGGACAGGGGATGTCGGGCGAGCAGTACTTC.

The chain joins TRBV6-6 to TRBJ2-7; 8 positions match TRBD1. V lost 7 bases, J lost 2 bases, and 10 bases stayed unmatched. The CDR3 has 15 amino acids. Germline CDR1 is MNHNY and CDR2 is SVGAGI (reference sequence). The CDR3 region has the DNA TGTGCCAGCATTAAGGACAGGGCTAAACCCTACGAGCAGTACTTC. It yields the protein CASIKDRAKPYEQYF.

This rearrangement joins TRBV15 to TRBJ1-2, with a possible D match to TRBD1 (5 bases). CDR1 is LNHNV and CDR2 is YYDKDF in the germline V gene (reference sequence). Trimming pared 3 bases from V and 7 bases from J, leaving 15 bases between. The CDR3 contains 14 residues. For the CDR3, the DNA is TGTGCCACCAGCAGCGGGTTCGAAAGGGGTGGCTACACCTTC. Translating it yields CATSSGFERGGYTF. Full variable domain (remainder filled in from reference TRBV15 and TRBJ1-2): DAMVIQNPRYQVTQFGKPVTLSCSQTLNHNVMYWYQQKSSQAPKLLFHYYDKDFNNEADTPDNFQSRRPNTSFCFLDIRSPGLGDTAMYLCATSSGFERGGYTFGSGTRLTVV.

In DNA, the CDR3 is TGTGCCAGCAGCTTAGCATCCCTCACAGGGGGCAAGGGCTACGAGCAGTACTTC. Protein product: CASSLASLTGGKGYEQYF. The chain uses TRBV11-3 and TRBJ2-7; TRBD1 agrees at 9 bases. This CDR3 has 18 amino acids. Germline V gene data show CDR1 as SGHNT and CDR2 as YENEEA. J lost 3 bases, V lost 1 base, and 13 bases had no gene match.

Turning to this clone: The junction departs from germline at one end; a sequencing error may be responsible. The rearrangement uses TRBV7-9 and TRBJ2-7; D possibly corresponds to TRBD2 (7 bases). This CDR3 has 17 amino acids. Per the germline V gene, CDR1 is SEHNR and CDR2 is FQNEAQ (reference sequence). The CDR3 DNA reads TGTTCCAGCAGCTTAGCGCGGGGGCAGAGGGTTATTTACGAGCAGTACTTC. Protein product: CSSSLARGQRVIYEQYF. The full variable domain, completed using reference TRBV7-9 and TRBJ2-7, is DTGVSQNPRHKITKRGQNVTFRCDPISEHNRLYWYRQTLGQGPEFLTYFQNEAQLEKSRLLSDRFSAERPKGSFSTLEIQRTEQGDSAMYLCSSSLARGQRVIYEQYFGPGTRLTVT.

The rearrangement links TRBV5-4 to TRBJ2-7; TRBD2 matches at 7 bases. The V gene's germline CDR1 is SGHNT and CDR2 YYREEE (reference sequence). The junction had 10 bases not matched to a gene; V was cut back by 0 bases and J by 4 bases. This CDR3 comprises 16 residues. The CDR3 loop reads CASSLGTGGSPYEQYF. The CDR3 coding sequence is TGTGCCAGCAGCTTGGGGACTGGCGGGAGTCCTTACGAGCAGTACTTC.